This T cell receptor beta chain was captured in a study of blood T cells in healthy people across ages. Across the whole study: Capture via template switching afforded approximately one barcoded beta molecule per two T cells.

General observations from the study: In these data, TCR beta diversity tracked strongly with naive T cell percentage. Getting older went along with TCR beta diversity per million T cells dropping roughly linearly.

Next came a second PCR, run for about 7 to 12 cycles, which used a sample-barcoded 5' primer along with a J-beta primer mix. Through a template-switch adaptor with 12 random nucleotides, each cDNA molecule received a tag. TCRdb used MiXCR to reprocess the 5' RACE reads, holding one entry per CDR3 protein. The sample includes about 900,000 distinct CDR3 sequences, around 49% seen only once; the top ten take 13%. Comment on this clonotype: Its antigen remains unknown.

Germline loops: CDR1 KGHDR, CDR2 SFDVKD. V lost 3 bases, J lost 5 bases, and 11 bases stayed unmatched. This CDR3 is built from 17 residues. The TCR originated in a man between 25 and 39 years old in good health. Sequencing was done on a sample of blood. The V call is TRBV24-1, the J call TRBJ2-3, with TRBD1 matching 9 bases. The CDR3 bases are TGTGCCACCAGTGATCCGAGCCCGGGACAGGGCAAAGATACGCAGTATTTT. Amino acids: CATSDPSPGQGKDTQYF.